The clone carrying this T cell receptor (beta chain) was picked up one time. Its antigen remains unknown. Germline V gene lookup returns CDR1 SGHRS and CDR2 YFSETQ. The trim removed 2 bases at V and 7 bases at J, leaving 1 base unmatched. This CDR3 is built from 13 residues. This sample is drawn from a study of cytomegalovirus exposure and HLA in healthy donors. Amplification used 60 Vbeta primers and 13 Jbeta primers. Generated by immunoSEQ multiplex PCR, the TCRdb table keeps only in-frame clones and is missing some. The data contain more than 90,000 clones, less than 70% of them singletons. Whole-study findings and limits: Equally common other TCR beta chains were less clonally expanded than HLA-associated ones, a later analysis found. The authors assumed roughly uniform sequencing depth across donors for presence/absence analyses. For most subjects, TCR beta sequences were reported to predict HLA-A and HLA-B alleles with accuracy. What a later analysis reportedly showed was that an Asian-associated ancestry cluster had fewer N-insertions than the approximately 700-donor mean.

Input material: PBMCs. This TCR was sampled from a woman under 40 in good health and CMV-seronegative. The chain joins TRBV5-1 to TRBJ1-4, with 8 bases that match TRBD1. CDR3 in DNA: TGCGCCAGCAGCTTTGACAGGGGTGAAAAACTGTTTTTT. Translating it yields CASSFDRGEKLFF.